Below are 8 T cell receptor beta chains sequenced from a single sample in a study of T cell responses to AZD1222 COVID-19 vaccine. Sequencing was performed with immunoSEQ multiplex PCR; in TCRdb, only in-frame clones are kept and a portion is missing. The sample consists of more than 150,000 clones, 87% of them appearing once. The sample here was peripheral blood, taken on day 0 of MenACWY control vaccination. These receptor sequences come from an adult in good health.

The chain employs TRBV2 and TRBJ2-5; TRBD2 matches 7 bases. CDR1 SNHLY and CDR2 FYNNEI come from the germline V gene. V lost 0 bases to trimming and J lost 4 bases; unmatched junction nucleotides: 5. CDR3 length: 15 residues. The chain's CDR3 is CASSEARTSGETQYF. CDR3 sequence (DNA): TGTGCCAGCAGTGAAGCGAGGACTAGTGGAGAGACCCAGTACTTC.

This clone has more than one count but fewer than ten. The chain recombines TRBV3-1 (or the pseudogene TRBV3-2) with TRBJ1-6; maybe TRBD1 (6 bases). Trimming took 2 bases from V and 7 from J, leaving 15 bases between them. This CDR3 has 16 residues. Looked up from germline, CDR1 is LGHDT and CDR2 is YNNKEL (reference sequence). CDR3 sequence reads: CASSQSVGQGNSPLHF. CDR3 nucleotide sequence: TGTGCCAGCAGCCAATCTGTAGGGCAGGGGAATTCACCCCTCCACTTT.

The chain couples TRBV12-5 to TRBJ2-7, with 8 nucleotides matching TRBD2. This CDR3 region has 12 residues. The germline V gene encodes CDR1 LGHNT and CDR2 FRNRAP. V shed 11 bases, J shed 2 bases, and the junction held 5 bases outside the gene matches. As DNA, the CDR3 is TGTGCTGAGCGGGAGCGAACCTACGAGCAGTACTTC. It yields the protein CAERERTYEQYF.

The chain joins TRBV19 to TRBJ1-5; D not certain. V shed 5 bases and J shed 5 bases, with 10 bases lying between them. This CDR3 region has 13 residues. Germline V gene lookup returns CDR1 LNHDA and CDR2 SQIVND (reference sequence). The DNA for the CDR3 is TGTGCCAGTAGTCCCCTTGACGATCAGCCCCAGCATTTT. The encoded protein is CASSPLDDQPQHF.

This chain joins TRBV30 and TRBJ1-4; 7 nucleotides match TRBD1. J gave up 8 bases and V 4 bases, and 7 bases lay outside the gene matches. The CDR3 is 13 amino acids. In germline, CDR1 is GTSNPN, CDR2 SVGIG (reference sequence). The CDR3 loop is CAWTTGEWEKLFF. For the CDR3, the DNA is TGTGCCTGGACCACAGGGGAATGGGAAAAACTGTTTTTT.

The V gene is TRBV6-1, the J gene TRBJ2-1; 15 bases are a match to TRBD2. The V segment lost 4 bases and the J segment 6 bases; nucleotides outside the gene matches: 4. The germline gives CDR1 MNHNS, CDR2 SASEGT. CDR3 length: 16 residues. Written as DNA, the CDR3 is TGTGCCAGCAGTGGACGGACTAGCGGGAGGGCCAATGAGCAGTTCTTC. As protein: CASSGRTSGRANEQFF.

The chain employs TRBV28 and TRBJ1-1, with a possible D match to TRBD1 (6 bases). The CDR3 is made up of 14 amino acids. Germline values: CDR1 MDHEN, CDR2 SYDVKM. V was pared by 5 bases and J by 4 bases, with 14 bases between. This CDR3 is CASSTHRVGTEAFF. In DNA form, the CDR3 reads TGTGCCAGCAGTACGCACAGGGTGGGCACTGAAGCTTTCTTT.

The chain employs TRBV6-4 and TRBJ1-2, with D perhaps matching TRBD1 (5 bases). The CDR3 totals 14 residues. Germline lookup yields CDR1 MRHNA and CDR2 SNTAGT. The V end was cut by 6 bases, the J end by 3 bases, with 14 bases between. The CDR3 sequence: CASSRGSTDYGYTF. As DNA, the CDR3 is TGTGCCAGCAGCCGGGGGTCTACGGACTATGGCTACACCTTC.